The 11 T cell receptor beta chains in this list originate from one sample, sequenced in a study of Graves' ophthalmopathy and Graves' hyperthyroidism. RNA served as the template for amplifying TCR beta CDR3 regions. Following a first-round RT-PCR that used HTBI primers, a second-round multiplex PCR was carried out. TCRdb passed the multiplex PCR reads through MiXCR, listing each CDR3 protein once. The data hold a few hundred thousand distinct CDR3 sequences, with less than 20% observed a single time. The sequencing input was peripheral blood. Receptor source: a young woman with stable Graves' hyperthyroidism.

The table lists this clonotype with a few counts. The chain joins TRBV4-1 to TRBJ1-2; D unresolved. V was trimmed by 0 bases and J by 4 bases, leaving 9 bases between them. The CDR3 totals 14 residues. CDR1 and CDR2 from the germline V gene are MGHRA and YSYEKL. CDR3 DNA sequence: TGCGCCAGCAGCCAAGAAGAGCGAAGCTATGGCTACACCTTC. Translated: CASSQEERSYGYTF.

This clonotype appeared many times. As DNA, the CDR3 is TGTGCCAGCAGACCCTCGGGACAGGCCTATGGCTACACCTTC. This sequence encodes CASRPSGQAYGYTF. The rearrangement links TRBV12-3 or TRBV12-4 to TRBJ1-2; 8 bases match TRBD1. With V trimmed by 6 bases and J by 4 bases, 7 bases remained unmatched. This CDR3 is 14 amino acids long.

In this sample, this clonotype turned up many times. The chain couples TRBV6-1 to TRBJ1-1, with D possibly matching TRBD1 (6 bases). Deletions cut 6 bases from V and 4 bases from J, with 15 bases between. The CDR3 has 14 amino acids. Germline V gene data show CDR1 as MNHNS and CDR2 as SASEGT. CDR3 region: CASSKNRVLTEAFF. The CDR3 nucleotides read TGTGCCAGCAGCAAGAACAGGGTGCTCACTGAAGCTTTCTTT.

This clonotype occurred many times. The CDR3 reads CASSIRAVNQPQHF. Here the CDR3 DNA reads TGTGCCAGTAGTATAAGGGCAGTAAATCAGCCCCAGCATTTT. The gene calls are TRBV19 and TRBJ1-5, with no clear D. Germline V lookup: CDR1 LNHDA, CDR2 SQIVND (reference sequence). V was pared by 2 bases and J by 4 bases, with 9 bases between. The length of the CDR3 is 14 residues.

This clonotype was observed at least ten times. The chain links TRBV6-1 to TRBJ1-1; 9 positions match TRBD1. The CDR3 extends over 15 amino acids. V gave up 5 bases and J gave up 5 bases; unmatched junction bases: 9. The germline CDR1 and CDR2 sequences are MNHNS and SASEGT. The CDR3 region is CASSPAGTGQTEAFF. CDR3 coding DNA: TGTGCCAGCAGTCCCGCGGGGACAGGGCAAACTGAAGCTTTCTTT.

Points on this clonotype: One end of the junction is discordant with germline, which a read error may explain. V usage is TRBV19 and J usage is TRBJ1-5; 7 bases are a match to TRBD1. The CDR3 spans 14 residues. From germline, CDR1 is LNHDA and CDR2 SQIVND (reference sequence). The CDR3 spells CATATGSSNQLQHF. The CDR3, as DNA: TGTGCCACCGCGACAGGGAGTAGCAATCAGCTCCAGCATTTT.

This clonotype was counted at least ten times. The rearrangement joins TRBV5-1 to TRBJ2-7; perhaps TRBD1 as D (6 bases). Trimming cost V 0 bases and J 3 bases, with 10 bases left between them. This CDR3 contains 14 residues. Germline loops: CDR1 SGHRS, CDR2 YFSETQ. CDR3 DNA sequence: TGCGCCAGCAGCTTGGGGACAGACTTCTACGAGCAGTACTTC. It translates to CASSLGTDFYEQYF. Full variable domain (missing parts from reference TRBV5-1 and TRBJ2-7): KAGVTQTPRYLIKTRGQQVTLSCSPISGHRSVSWYQQTPGQGLQFLFEYFSETQRNKGNFPGRFSGRQFSNSRSEMNVSTLELGDSALYLCASSLGTDFYEQYFGPGTRLTVT.

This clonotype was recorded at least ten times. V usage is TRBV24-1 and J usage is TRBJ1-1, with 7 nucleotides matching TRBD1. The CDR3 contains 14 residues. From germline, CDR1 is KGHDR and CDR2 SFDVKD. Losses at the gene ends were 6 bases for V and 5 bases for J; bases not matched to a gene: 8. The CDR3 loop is CATSTGEGKTEAFF. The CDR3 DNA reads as TGTGCCACCAGTACAGGGGAGGGAAAAACTGAAGCTTTCTTT.

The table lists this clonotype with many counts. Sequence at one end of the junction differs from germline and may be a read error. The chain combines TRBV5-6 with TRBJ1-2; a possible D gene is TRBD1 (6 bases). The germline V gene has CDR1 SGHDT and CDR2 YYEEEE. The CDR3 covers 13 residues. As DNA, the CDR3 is TGTGCCAGCAGTTTGGACAGATCCTATGGCTACACCTTC. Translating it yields CASSLDRSYGYTF.

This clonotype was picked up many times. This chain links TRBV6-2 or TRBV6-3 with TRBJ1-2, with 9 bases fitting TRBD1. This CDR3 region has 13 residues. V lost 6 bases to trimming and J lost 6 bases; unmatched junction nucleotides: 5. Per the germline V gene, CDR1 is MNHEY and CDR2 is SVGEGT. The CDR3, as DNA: TGTGCCAGCAGACCAGACAGGGGGAATGGCTACACCTTC. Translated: CASRPDRGNGYTF.

The CDR3 sequence: CASRSLTGDGSQETQYF. Written as DNA, the CDR3 is TGTGCCAGCAGGTCACTCACAGGGGACGGAAGCCAAGAGACCCAGTACTTC. The rearrangement joins TRBV11-2 to TRBJ2-5; 7 bases are a match to TRBD1. The CDR3 extends over 17 amino acids. Germline V gene data show CDR1 as SGHAT and CDR2 as FQNNGV. V shed 6 bases, J shed 1 base, and the junction held 14 bases outside the gene matches.